This record concerns one T cell receptor (beta chain) sequence. Its target is not known. This sample was included in a study of graft-versus-host responses after intestinal transplantation. General study results and limits: Analysis identified GvH clones in recipient marrow, with some appearing first in ileum or blood.

CDR1 and CDR2 (germline): SGHVS, FNYEAQ. V lost 0 bases, J lost 3 bases, and 15 bases lay in between. This CDR3 has 16 amino acids. The repertoire was sequenced with immunoSEQ multiplex PCR; TCRdb's copy has only in-frame clones and lacks some. In the table there are about 86,000 clones, less than 90% of which are singletons. The TCR originated in a human donor who received an intestinal transplant. This specimen consisted of unstimulated CD8+ T cells sorted from spleen or lymph node cells, obtained before intestinal transplant. The chain employs TRBV7-6 and TRBJ2-7; weak D call: TRBD2 (5 bases). The CDR3 region is CASSLAWASSYYEQYF. DNA for the CDR3: TGTGCCAGCAGCTTAGCGTGGGCTAGCAGCTACTACGAGCAGTACTTC.